This TCR beta chain appears in the sequencing data of a study of T cell changes during pregnancy in multiple sclerosis. Libraries were prepared by immunoSEQ multiplex PCR; TCRdb keeps only in-frame clonotypes and omits some of them. The repertoire includes roughly 75,000 clones, more than 85% of them detected once, and 2.6% sits in the top ten. Germline V gives CDR1 SGHRS, CDR2 YFSETQ. The CDR3 is made up of 15 amino acids. With 2 bases removed from V and 1 base from J, the gap between germline ends came to 11 bases. The gene calls are TRBV5-1 and TRBJ2-3; tentatively, D is TRBD2 (6 bases). The starting material was peripheral blood, obtained after pregnancy. This sequence was found in a female donor in good health, enrolled as a control in a pregnancy study. The CDR3 region has the DNA TGCGCCAGCAGCTTAGGAGGGTCCCGCACAGATACGCAGTATTTT. This encodes CASSLGGSRTDTQYF. The entire variable domain, with the rest obtained from reference TRBV5-1 and TRBJ2-3, is as follows: KAGVTQTPRYLIKTRGQQVTLSCSPISGHRSVSWYQQTPGQGLQFLFEYFSETQRNKGNFPGRFSGRQFSNSRSEMNVSTLELGDSALYLCASSLGGSRTDTQYFGPGTRLTVL.